The 6 T cell receptor beta chains reported below all come from one sample, sequenced in a study of blood T cell repertoires in COVID-19. Generated by immunoSEQ multiplex PCR, the TCRdb table keeps only in-frame clones and is missing some. The repertoire has 250,000 to 350,000 clones, roughly 90% of them found once; the top ten carry approximately 17%. What was sequenced was PBMCs or T cells enriched from blood (not recorded which). These receptors all come from a woman between 25 and 40 years old who had recovered from COVID-19.

V is TRBV11-2 and J is TRBJ2-3; weak D call: TRBD1 (5 bases). Germline CDR1 reads SGHAT; CDR2 reads FQNNGV. The CDR3 loop spans 18 amino acids. Trimming left V 1 base short and J 2 bases short, with 19 bases between. CDR3: CASSLVTWRHGHTDTQYF. CDR3 nucleotide sequence: TGTGCCAGCAGCTTAGTAACTTGGCGACATGGACACACAGATACGCAGTATTTT.

The chain links TRBV10-1 to TRBJ1-1, with D uncertain. The germline V gene encodes CDR1 WNHNN and CDR2 SYGVQD (reference sequence). The CDR3 contains 19 residues. The V and J ends lost 3 bases and 3 bases respectively, with 26 bases between them. The DNA of the CDR3 is TGCGCCAGCAGTGATACCGTCCCCGACGCAGTCGGGTTGGACACTGAAGCTTTCTTT. It is translated as CASSDTVPDAVGLDTEAFF.

The chain links TRBV15 to TRBJ1-6; D is undetermined. This CDR3 has 18 amino acids. Germline loops: CDR1 LNHNV, CDR2 YYDKDF (reference sequence). V was trimmed by 0 bases and J by 9 bases, leaving 21 bases between them. CDR3 sequence (DNA): TGTGCCACCAGCAGAGATCCCCTAGGCACCGGAGCGAGTTCACCCCTCCACTTT. It translates to CATSRDPLGTGASSPLHF.

The V gene is TRBV5-1, the J gene TRBJ2-7, with TRBD1 identical over 10 bases. From germline, CDR1 is SGHRS and CDR2 YFSETQ. The CDR3 has 13 amino acids. Trimming removed 0 bases from V and 6 bases from J; junction bases left unmatched: 0. The CDR3 spells CASSLGTGGEQYF. CDR3 coding DNA: TGCGCCAGCAGCTTGGGGACAGGGGGCGAGCAGTACTTC.

This clone was seen a handful of times. This rearrangement joins TRBV12-3 or TRBV12-4 to TRBJ2-7; the D gene is possibly TRBD2 (6 bases). V lost 8 bases, J lost 6 bases, and 17 bases lay in between. CDR3 length equals 13 residues. In nucleotides, the CDR3 is TGTGCCAGCGAGCTTACGGCCGGGGGCGAGCAGTACTTC. Encoded protein: CASELTAGGEQYF.

J is TRBJ1-2 and V is TRBV19; D possibly corresponds to TRBD1 (5 bases). The V and J ends lost 2 bases and 0 bases respectively, with 22 bases between them. In germline, CDR1 is LNHDA, CDR2 SQIVND (reference sequence). This CDR3 has 19 amino acids. The CDR3 reads CASSIKGLLAVTANYGYTF. The CDR3 nucleotides read TGTGCCAGTAGTATAAAGGGGCTATTGGCAGTGACAGCTAACTATGGCTACACCTTC.